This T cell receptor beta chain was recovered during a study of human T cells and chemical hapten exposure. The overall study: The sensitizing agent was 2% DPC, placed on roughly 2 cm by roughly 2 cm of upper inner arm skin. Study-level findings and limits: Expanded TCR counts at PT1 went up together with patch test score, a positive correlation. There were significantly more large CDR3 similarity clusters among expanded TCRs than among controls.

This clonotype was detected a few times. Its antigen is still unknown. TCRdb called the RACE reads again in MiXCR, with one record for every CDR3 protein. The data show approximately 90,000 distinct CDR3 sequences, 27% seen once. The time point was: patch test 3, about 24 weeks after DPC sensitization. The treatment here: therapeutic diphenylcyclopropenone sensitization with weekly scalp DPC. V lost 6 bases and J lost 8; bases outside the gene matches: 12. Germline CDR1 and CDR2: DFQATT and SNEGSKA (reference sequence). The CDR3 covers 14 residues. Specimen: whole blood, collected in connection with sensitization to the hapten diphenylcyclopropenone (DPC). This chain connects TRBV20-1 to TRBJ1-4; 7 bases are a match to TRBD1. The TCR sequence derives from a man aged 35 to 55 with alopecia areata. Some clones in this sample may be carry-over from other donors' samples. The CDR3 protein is CSAEIGQVGEKLFF. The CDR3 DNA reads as TGCAGTGCAGAAATCGGACAGGTCGGAGAAAAACTGTTTTTT.